This TCR beta chain was profiled in a study of control samples from healthy donors and cancer patients. Assay: immunoSEQ multiplex PCR; the TCRdb copy retains only in-frame clones and omits some. The sample carries about 75,000 clones, around 94% recorded once. With 1 base removed from V and 1 base from J, the gap between germline ends came to 7 bases. The length of the CDR3 is 14 residues. From germline, CDR1 is SGHTA and CDR2 FQGNSA. This TCR came from a woman aged 40 to 50 in good health. The sequenced material came from blood. This chain links TRBV7-2 with TRBJ1-1; D may be TRBD1 (6 bases). CDR3 region: CASSLEGGNTEAFF. CDR3 bases: TGTGCCAGCAGCTTAGAAGGGGGGAACACTGAAGCTTTCTTT.